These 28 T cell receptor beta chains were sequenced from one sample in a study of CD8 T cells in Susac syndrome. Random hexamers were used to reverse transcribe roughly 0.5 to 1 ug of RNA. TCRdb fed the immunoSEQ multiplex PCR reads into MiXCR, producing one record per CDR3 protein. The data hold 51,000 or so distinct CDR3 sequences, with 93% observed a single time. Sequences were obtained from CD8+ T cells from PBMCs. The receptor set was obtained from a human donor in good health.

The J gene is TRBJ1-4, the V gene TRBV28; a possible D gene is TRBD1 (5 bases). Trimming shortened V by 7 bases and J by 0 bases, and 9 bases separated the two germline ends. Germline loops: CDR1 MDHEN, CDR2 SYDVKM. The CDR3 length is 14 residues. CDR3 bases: TGTGCCAGCAAAGGGGTTGCAACTAATGAAAAACTGTTTTTT. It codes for CASKGVATNEKLFF.

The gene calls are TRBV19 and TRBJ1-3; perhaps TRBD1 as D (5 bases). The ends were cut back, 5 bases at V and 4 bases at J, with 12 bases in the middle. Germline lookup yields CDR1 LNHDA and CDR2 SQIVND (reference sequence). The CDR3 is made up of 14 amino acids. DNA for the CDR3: TGTGCCAGTAGTTGGGACTTATCCGGAAACACCATATATTTT. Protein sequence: CASSWDLSGNTIYF.

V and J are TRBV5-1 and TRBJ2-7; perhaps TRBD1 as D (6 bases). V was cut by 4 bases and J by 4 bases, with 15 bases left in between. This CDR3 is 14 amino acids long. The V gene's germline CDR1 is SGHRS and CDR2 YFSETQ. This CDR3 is CASSMTGTLYEQYF. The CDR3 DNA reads TGCGCCAGCAGCATGACCGGGACACTTTACGAGCAGTACTTC.

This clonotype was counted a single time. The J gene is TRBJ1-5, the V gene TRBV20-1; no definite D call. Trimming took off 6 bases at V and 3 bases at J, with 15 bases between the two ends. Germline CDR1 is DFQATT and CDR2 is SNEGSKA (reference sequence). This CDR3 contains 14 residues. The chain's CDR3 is CSATEQIINQPQHF. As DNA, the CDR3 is TGCAGTGCCACGGAACAAATAATCAATCAGCCCCAGCATTTT.

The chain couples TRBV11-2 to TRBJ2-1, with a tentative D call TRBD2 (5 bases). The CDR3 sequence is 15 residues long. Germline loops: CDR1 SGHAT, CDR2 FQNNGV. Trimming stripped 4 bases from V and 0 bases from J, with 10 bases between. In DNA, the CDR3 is TGTGCCAGCAGCTCAGGAGGCCGCTCCTACAATGAGCAGTTCTTC. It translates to CASSSGGRSYNEQFF.

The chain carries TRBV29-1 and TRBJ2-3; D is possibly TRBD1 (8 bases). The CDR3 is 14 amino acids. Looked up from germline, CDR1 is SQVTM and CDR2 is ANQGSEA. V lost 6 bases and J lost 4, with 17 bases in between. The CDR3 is CSVRTGRDPDTQYF. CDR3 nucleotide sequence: TGCAGCGTCAGGACAGGGAGGGATCCAGATACGCAGTATTTT.

The CDR3 protein is CASSLTLGREYNEQFF. In DNA, the CDR3 is TGTGCCAGCAGCCTAACCCTGGGACGGGAATACAATGAGCAGTTCTTC. The V gene is TRBV7-9, the J gene TRBJ2-1; TRBD1 or TRBD2 may be the D gene (5 bases each). V was shortened by 5 bases and J by 4 bases, with 18 bases between the two germline ends. The CDR3 loop spans 16 amino acids. Germline V gene sequence: CDR1 SEHNR, CDR2 FQNEAQ (reference sequence).

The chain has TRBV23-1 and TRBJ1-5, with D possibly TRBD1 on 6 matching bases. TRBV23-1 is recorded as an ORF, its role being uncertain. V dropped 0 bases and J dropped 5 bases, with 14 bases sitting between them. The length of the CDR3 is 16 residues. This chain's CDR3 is CASSQSTGHSDQPQHF. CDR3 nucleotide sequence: TGCGCCAGCAGTCAATCAACGGGACATTCCGATCAGCCCCAGCATTTT.

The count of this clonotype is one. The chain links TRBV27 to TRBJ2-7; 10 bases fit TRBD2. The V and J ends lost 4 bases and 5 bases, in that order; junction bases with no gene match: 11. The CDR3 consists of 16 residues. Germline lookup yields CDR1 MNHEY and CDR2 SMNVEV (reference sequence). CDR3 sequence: CASSYLAGAGMHEQYF. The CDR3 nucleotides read TGTGCCAGCAGTTATCTAGCGGGGGCCGGTATGCACGAGCAGTACTTC.

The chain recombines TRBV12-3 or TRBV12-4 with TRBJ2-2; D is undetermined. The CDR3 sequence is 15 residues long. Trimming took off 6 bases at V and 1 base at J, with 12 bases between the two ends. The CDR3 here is CASSLLDLNTGELFF. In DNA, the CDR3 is TGTGCCAGCAGCCTCTTGGATTTGAACACCGGGGAGCTGTTTTTT.

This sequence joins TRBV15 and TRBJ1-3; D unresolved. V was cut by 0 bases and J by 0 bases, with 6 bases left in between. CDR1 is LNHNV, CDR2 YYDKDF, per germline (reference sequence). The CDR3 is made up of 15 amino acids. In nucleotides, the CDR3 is TGTGCCACCAGCAGAGACAAATTCTCTGGAAACACCATATATTTT. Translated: CATSRDKFSGNTIYF. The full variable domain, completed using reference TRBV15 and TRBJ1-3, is DAMVIQNPRYQVTQFGKPVTLSCSQTLNHNVMYWYQQKSSQAPKLLFHYYDKDFNNEADTPDNFQSRRPNTSFCFLDIRSPGLGDTAMYLCATSRDKFSGNTIYFGEGSWLTVV.

Written as DNA, the CDR3 is TGCGCCAGCAGTGAAGGGACACCCTATGGCTACACCTTC. Translated, it gives CASSEGTPYGYTF. This chain connects TRBV10-2 to TRBJ1-2; weak D call: TRBD1 (6 bases). This CDR3 spans 13 amino acids. Germline V gene data show CDR1 as WSHSY and CDR2 as SAAADI. Trimming removed 3 bases from V and 4 bases from J, with 9 bases in between.

In DNA form, the CDR3 reads TGTGCCAGCAATCTAGCGGGAGACGGTGAGCAGTTCTTC. It translates to CASNLAGDGEQFF. The V and J genes are TRBV12-3 or TRBV12-4 and TRBJ2-1, with 10 bases matching TRBD2. CDR3 length: 13 residues. J gave up 9 bases and V 7 bases, and 6 bases lay outside the gene matches.

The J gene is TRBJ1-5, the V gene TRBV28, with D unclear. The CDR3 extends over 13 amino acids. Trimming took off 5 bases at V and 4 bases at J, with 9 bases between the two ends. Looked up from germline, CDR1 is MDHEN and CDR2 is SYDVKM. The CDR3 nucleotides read TGTGCCAGCAGTACCCGGAGGAATCAGCCCCAGCATTTT. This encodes CASSTRRNQPQHF.

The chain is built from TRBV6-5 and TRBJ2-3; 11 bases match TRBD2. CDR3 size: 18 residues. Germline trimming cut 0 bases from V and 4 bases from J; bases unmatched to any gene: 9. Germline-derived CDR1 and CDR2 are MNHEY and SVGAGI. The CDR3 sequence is CASSYSIAGGLASDTQYF. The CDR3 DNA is TGTGCCAGCAGTTACTCGATAGCGGGAGGGCTTGCCTCAGATACGCAGTATTTT.

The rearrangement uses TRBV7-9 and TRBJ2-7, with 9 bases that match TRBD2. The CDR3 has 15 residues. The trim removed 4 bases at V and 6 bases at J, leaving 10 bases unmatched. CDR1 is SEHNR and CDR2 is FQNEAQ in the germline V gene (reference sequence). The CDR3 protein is CASSSQREDPFEQYF. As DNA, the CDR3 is TGTGCCAGCAGCTCCCAGCGGGAGGATCCGTTCGAGCAGTACTTC.

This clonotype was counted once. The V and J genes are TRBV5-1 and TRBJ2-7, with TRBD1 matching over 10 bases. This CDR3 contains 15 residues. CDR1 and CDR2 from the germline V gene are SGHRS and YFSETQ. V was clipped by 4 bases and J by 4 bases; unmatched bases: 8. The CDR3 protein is CASSRAGQGSYEQYF. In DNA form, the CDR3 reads TGCGCCAGCAGCCGCGCGGGACAGGGGAGTTACGAGCAGTACTTC.

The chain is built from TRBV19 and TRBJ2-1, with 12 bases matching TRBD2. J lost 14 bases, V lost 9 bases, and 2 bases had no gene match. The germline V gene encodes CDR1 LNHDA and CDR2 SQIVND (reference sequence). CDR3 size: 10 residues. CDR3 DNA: TGTGCCAGCGGACTAGCGGGGAAGTTCTTC. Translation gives CASGLAGKFF.

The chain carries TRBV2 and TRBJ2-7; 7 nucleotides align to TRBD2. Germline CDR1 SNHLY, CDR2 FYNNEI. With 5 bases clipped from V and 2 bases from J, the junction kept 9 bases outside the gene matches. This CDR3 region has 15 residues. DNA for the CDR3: TGTGCCAGCAGTTACCGACTAGCAGTCACCTACGAGCAGTACTTC. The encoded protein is CASSYRLAVTYEQYF.

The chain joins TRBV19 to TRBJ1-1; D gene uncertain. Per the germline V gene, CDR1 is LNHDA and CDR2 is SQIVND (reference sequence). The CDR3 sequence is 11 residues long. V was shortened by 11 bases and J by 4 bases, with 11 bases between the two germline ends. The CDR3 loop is CASKRFTEAFF. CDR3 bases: TGTGCCTCGAAGAGATTCACTGAAGCTTTCTTT.

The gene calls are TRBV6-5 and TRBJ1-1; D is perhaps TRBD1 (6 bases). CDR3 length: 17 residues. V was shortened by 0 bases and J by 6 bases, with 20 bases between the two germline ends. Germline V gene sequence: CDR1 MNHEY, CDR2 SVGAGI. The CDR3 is CASSYSQGNTGSAEAFF. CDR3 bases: TGTGCCAGCAGTTACTCCCAGGGGAACACAGGCAGCGCTGAAGCTTTCTTT.

CDR3 coding DNA: TGTGCCAGCAGTCCATTGGGGGAGGAGGACACTGAAGCTTTCTTT. Amino acids: CASSPLGEEDTEAFF. This chain connects TRBV28 to TRBJ1-1; a weak D match, TRBD1 (5 bases). Germline values: CDR1 MDHEN, CDR2 SYDVKM. The CDR3 is made up of 15 amino acids. The V gene lost 5 bases and the J gene lost 3 bases, with 16 bases spanning the gap.

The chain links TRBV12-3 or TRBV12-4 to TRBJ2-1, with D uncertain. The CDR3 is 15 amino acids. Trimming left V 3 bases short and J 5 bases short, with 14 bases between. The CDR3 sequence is CASSFVGTVNNEQFF. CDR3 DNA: TGTGCCAGCAGTTTTGTCGGAACAGTAAACAATGAGCAGTTCTTC.

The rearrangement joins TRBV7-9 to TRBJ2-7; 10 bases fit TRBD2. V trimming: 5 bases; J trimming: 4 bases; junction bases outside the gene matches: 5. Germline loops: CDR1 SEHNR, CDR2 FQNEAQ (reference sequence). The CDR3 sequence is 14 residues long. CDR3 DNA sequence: TGTGCCAGCAGCGCGCTAGCGGGAGAGTACGAGCAGTACTTC. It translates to CASSALAGEYEQYF.

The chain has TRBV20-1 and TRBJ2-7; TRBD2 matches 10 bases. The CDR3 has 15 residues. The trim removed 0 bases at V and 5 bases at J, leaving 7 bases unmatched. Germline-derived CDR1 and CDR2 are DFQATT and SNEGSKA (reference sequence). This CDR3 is CSARDGVAGGHEQYF. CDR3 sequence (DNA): TGCAGTGCTAGAGATGGGGTAGCGGGAGGCCACGAGCAGTACTTC.

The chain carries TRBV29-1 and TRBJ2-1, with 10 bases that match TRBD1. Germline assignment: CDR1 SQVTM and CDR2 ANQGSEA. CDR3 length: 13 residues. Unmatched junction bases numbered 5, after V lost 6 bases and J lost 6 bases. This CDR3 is CSVRGQGFNEQFF. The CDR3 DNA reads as TGCAGCGTGCGGGGACAGGGGTTCAATGAGCAGTTCTTC.

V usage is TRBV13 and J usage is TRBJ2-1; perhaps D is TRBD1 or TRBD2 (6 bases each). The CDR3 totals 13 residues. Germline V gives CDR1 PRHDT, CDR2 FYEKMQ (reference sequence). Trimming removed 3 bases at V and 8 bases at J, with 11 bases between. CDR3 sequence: CASSFRGHDEQFF. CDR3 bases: TGTGCCAGCAGCTTCCGGGGGCATGATGAGCAGTTCTTC.

CDR3 amino acids: CASRGLAGTLKTQYF. CDR3 bases: TGTGCCAGCAGAGGACTAGCGGGGACACTTAAGACCCAGTACTTC. V gene TRBV2 combines with J gene TRBJ2-5; TRBD2 matches 12 bases. The CDR3 sequence is 15 residues long. The germline gives CDR1 SNHLY, CDR2 FYNNEI. J was trimmed by 6 bases and V by 6 bases; bases with no gene match: 8.